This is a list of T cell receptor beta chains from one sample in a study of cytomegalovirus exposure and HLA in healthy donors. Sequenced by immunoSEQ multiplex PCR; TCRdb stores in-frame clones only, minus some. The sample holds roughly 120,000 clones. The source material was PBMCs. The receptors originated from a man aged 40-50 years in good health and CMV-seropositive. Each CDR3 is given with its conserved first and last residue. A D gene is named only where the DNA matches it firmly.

CDR3nt: TGTGCCAGCAGGGCGAGACAGGGACACGAGCAGTACTTC
CDR3aa: CASRARQGHEQYF
j_gene: TRBJ2-7
v_gene: TRBV2
d_gene: TRBD1

CDR3nt: TGCGCCAGCAGCCCCTATGTTGACAGGGGCAATGAAAAACTGTTTTTT
CDR3aa: CASSPYVDRGNEKLFF
j_gene: TRBJ1-4
v_gene: TRBV5-1
d_gene: TRBD1

CDR3nt: TGTGCCAGCAGCTTGGGGGCCGAGACAGGGCTCTTTTTCCGGTACGAGCAGTACTTC
CDR3aa: CASSLGAETGLFFRYEQYF
j_gene: TRBJ2-7
v_gene: TRBV11-2
d_gene: TRBD1

CDR3nt: TGTGCCAGCAGCTCCCCGGGGATGCATGAGCAGTTCTTC
CDR3aa: CASSSPGMHEQFF
j_gene: TRBJ2-1
v_gene: TRBV11-3
d_gene: NA

CDR3nt: TGTGCCAGCAGTAAACTGGGGGAACAGGGTAAGGCTGAAGCTTTCTTT
CDR3aa: CASSKLGEQGKAEAFF
j_gene: TRBJ1-1
v_gene: TRBV28
d_gene: NA

CDR3nt: TGCGCCAGCAGCCCGGGGGGCAGCGGGATTGAAAAACTGTTTTTT
CDR3aa: CASSPGGSGIEKLFF
j_gene: TRBJ1-4
v_gene: TRBV5-1
d_gene: NA

CDR3nt: TGCGCCAGCAGCTTGACCCCACCGGGACAGCGAGCCTACGAGCAGTACTTC
CDR3aa: CASSLTPPGQRAYEQYF
j_gene: TRBJ2-7
v_gene: TRBV5-1
d_gene: TRBD1

CDR3nt: TGTGCCAGCAGTGTGTTAGCGGGAGGGGACACCGGGGAGCTGTTTTTT
CDR3aa: CASSVLAGGDTGELFF
j_gene: TRBJ2-2
v_gene: TRBV2
d_gene: TRBD2

CDR3nt: TGTGCCAGAAGCTTGAAAGGGGGCAGCTCCTACGAGCAGTACTTC
CDR3aa: CARSLKGGSSYEQYF
j_gene: TRBJ2-7
v_gene: TRBV5-3
d_gene: TRBD1

CDR3nt: TGTGCCAGCAGCCGGGTGGAGGGCTACACCTTC
CDR3aa: CASSRVEGYTF
j_gene: TRBJ1-2
v_gene: TRBV6-1
d_gene: NA

CDR3nt: TGTGCCATCAGTGGCGGGATGGGGCCTATAAATGAGCAGTTCTTC
CDR3aa: CAISGGMGPINEQFF
j_gene: TRBJ2-1
v_gene: TRBV10-3
d_gene: NA

CDR3nt: TGCGCCAGCATCAAGACCGGGACTAGCGGCCAAATCCCTGGGGCCAACGTCCTGACTTTC
CDR3aa: CASIKTGTSGQIPGANVLTF
j_gene: TRBJ2-6
v_gene: TRBV5-1
d_gene: TRBD2

CDR3nt: TGTGCCAGCAGTTTAGCGTCCTACGAGCAGTACTTC
CDR3aa: CASSLASYEQYF
j_gene: TRBJ2-7
v_gene: TRBV28
d_gene: NA

CDR3nt: TGTGCCATCAGCGGACAGGATAATGAAAAACTGTTTTTT
CDR3aa: CAISGQDNEKLFF
j_gene: TRBJ1-4
v_gene: TRBV10-3
d_gene: TRBD1

CDR3nt: TGCGCCAGCAGGCGAGATCCCGGGACAGGGGGTAACACTGAAGCTTTCTTT
CDR3aa: CASRRDPGTGGNTEAFF
j_gene: TRBJ1-1
v_gene: TRBV4-1
d_gene: TRBD1

CDR3nt: TGTGCCCACCAGGGGTTCACCGGGGAGCTGTTTTTT
CDR3aa: CAHQGFTGELFF
j_gene: TRBJ2-2
v_gene: TRBV10-3
d_gene: NA

CDR3nt: TGTGCCAGCAGCTTAGCGGGGATAGCGGGATTCACAGATACGCAGTATTTT
CDR3aa: CASSLAGIAGFTDTQYF
j_gene: TRBJ2-3
v_gene: TRBV7-2
d_gene: TRBD2

CDR3nt: TGCGCCAGCAGTCATATAGGGGACTACGAGCAGTACTTC
CDR3aa: CASSHIGDYEQYF
j_gene: TRBJ2-7
v_gene: TRBV10-1
d_gene: NA

CDR3nt: TGCAGCGTTAGGATGGGGCTGCTCAATGGCTACACCTTC
CDR3aa: CSVRMGLLNGYTF
j_gene: TRBJ1-2
v_gene: TRBV29-1
d_gene: NA

CDR3nt: TGCGCCAGCAGCCAAGAAAGTCACATGTATAGCAATCAGCCCCAGCATTTT
CDR3aa: CASSQESHMYSNQPQHF
j_gene: TRBJ1-5
v_gene: TRBV4-1
d_gene: NA

CDR3nt: TGTGCCACCCCCGGTGGGAACAGGGGGTTAAGAGCCGGGGAGCTGTTTTTT
CDR3aa: CATPGGNRGLRAGELFF
j_gene: TRBJ2-2
v_gene: TRBV21-1
d_gene: NA

CDR3nt: TGCAGCGCCATCGGTGCAACTAATGAAAAACTGTTTTTT
CDR3aa: CSAIGATNEKLFF
j_gene: TRBJ1-4
v_gene: TRBV29-1
d_gene: NA

CDR3nt: TGTGCGTCGGCAGGGTTAGACAATGAGCAGTTCTTC
CDR3aa: CASAGLDNEQFF
j_gene: TRBJ2-1
v_gene: TRBV7-7
d_gene: NA

CDR3nt: TGTGCCAGCAGCTTATACAGCGGAACGAACACCGGGGAGCTGTTTTTT
CDR3aa: CASSLYSGTNTGELFF
j_gene: TRBJ2-2
v_gene: TRBV7-2
d_gene: NA

CDR3nt: TGTGCCAGCATGTTCTATGAAGAGACCCAGTACTTC
CDR3aa: CASMFYEETQYF
j_gene: TRBJ2-5
v_gene: TRBV2
d_gene: NA

CDR3nt: TGTGCCAGCAGCCCTAGCGGGAGGGCCTACGAGCAGTACTTC
CDR3aa: CASSPSGRAYEQYF
j_gene: TRBJ2-7
v_gene: TRBV7-9
d_gene: TRBD2

CDR3nt: TGTGCCAGCACCTTAGGGGGGACAGGGGTAGGCTACACCTTC
CDR3aa: CASTLGGTGVGYTF
j_gene: TRBJ1-2
v_gene: TRBV7-2
d_gene: TRBD1

CDR3nt: TGCGCCAGCAGCGGAGAAAGCGATCACCCCTACGAGCAGTACTTC
CDR3aa: CASSGESDHPYEQYF
j_gene: TRBJ2-7
v_gene: TRBV5-1
d_gene: NA

CDR3nt: TGTGCCAGCAGTGGGGCGACAGTTGCCTACGAGCAGTACTTC
CDR3aa: CASSGATVAYEQYF
j_gene: TRBJ2-7
v_gene: TRBV6-6
d_gene: NA

CDR3nt: TGTGCCAGCAGCTTAGCTCAGGGGGATAACTATGGCTACACCTTC
CDR3aa: CASSLAQGDNYGYTF
j_gene: TRBJ1-2
v_gene: TRBV7-9
d_gene: TRBD1